Each of the 14 T cell receptor beta chains below was sequenced from the same sample in a study of CD8 T cells in Susac syndrome. Random hexamers served to reverse transcribe roughly 0.45 to 1 ug RNA. TCRdb independently ran MiXCR on the immunoSEQ multiplex PCR reads; one entry per CDR3 protein. The data hold roughly 200,000 distinct CDR3 sequences, with 85% to 95% observed a single time. Material: CD4+ T cells from PBMCs. These receptors were collected from a human donor in good health.

In this sample, this clonotype turned up once. This rearrangement joins TRBV20-1 to TRBJ2-1; TRBD2 might be the D (6 bases). The CDR3 spans 14 residues. V lost 3 bases, J lost 4 bases, and 13 bases lay in between. Germline V gives CDR1 DFQATT, CDR2 SNEGSKA (reference sequence). In DNA, the CDR3 is TGCAGTGCTAGGCCGGGAGCTGATTACAATGAGCAGTTCTTC. Translating gives CSARPGADYNEQFF.

The V gene is TRBV20-1, the J gene TRBJ1-1; D not resolved. The CDR3 runs to 13 residues. Germline loops: CDR1 DFQATT, CDR2 SNEGSKA (reference sequence). Trimming removed 3 bases at V and 4 bases at J, with 12 bases between. The CDR3 coding sequence is TGCAGTGCTAGTACGGGTGATCGCACTGAAGCTTTCTTT. It is translated as CSASTGDRTEAFF.

The CDR3 DNA is TGCAGTGCTACCCCTTTCCGCTTCTCCTACGAGCAGTACTTC. Translating gives CSATPFRFSYEQYF. V gene TRBV20-1 combines with J gene TRBJ2-7; no clear D gene. Trimming pared 4 bases from V and 0 bases from J, leaving 13 bases between. The germline V gene encodes CDR1 DFQATT and CDR2 SNEGSKA (reference sequence). The CDR3 sequence is 14 residues long.

This sequence joins TRBV11-1 and TRBJ2-2, with D tentatively TRBD1 or TRBD2 (5 bases each). Germline CDR1 reads SGHAT; CDR2 reads FQDESV (reference sequence). The CDR3 extends over 17 amino acids. Trimming removed 1 base at V and 4 bases at J, with 16 bases between. The DNA of the CDR3 is TGTGCCAGCAGCTTAGGGACATGGGAGCGGTCCACCGGGGAGCTGTTTTTT. Translated, it gives CASSLGTWERSTGELFF.

The rearrangement joins TRBV18 to TRBJ2-7; D unclear. V gave up 2 bases and J gave up 6 bases, with 14 bases separating them. The CDR3 contains 14 residues. Per the germline V gene, CDR1 is KGHSH and CDR2 is LQKENI. Here the CDR3 DNA reads TGTGCCAGCTCACCAGAGGACGGAATACGCGAGCAGTACGTC. Its protein product is CASSPEDGIREQYV.

V usage is TRBV9 and J usage is TRBJ2-2; either TRBD1 or TRBD2 may fit D (5 bases each). CDR1 and CDR2 (germline): SGDLS, YYNGEE. This CDR3 spans 14 amino acids. The V end lost 4 bases, the J end lost 7 bases, and 14 bases lay between the germline ends. In nucleotides, the CDR3 is TGTGCCAGCAGCCCCGGGACCCCAATCGGGGAGCTGTTTTTT. It specifies CASSPGTPIGELFF.

This sequence joins TRBV3-1 and TRBJ1-2, with D maybe TRBD1 (5 bases). CDR1 is LGHDT and CDR2 is YNNKEL in the germline V gene (reference sequence). Deletions cut 8 bases from V and 4 bases from J, with 8 bases between. The CDR3 loop spans 11 amino acids. CDR3 coding DNA: TGTGCCAGCGGGGGTGGCTATGGCTACACCTTC. The encoded protein is CASGGGYGYTF.

The V gene is TRBV20-1, the J gene TRBJ2-1; 13 bases are a match to TRBD2. Trimming took 3 bases from V and 8 from J; bases not matched to a gene: 10. From germline, CDR1 is DFQATT and CDR2 SNEGSKA (reference sequence). The CDR3 length is 16 residues. CDR3 nucleotides: TGCAGTGCTAGCGGACTAGCGGGAGCCAAGGGGGATGAGCAGTTCTTC. It translates to CSASGLAGAKGDEQFF.

This chain uses TRBV19 with TRBJ2-7; 10 nucleotides align to TRBD1. The CDR3 is 15 residues long. Germline V gene sequence: CDR1 LNHDA, CDR2 SQIVND (reference sequence). V lost 7 bases and J lost 6; bases outside the gene matches: 12. The CDR3, as DNA: TGTGCCAGTACCCAGTCCCGGGACAGGGGTTTCGAGCAGTACGTC. Translating gives CASTQSRDRGFEQYV.

This chain joins TRBV20-1 and TRBJ2-7; TRBD2 might be the D (5 bases). The CDR3 length is 13 residues. Trimming cost V 3 bases and J 1 base, with 10 bases left between them. Germline CDR1 reads DFQATT; CDR2 reads SNEGSKA (reference sequence). CDR3 coding DNA: TGCAGTGCTAGTTCCGGGATTTCCTACGAGCAGTACTTC. The encoded protein is CSASSGISYEQYF.

The chain links TRBV30 to TRBJ2-7; D may be TRBD1 (6 bases). The CDR3 loop spans 11 amino acids. Per germline, CDR1 GTSNPN and CDR2 SVGIG (reference sequence). The V and J ends lost 1 base and 6 bases respectively, with 7 bases between them. The CDR3 region has the DNA TGTGCCTGGAGTGGAGGGGGCGAGCAGTACGTC. Translating gives CAWSGGGEQYV.

This chain uses TRBV20-1 with TRBJ1-1; D might be TRBD1 (5 bases). The CDR3 sequence is 13 residues long. Trimming removed 3 bases from V and 4 bases from J, with 12 bases in between. Looked up from germline, CDR1 is DFQATT and CDR2 is SNEGSKA (reference sequence). The CDR3 loop is CSARTDIGTEAFF. CDR3 in DNA: TGCAGTGCTAGGACAGACATTGGCACTGAAGCTTTCTTT.

The CDR3 is CASRKGGQGYNSPLHF. The CDR3 bases are TGTGCCAGCAGAAAGGGGGGGCAGGGCTATAATTCACCCCTCCACTTT. The genes are TRBV27 and TRBJ1-6; D is perhaps TRBD1 (6 bases). The CDR3 consists of 16 residues. V was pared by 6 bases and J by 3 bases, with 15 bases between. Germline V gene data show CDR1 as MNHEY and CDR2 as SMNVEV (reference sequence).

The chain couples TRBV20-1 to TRBJ2-7; D is possibly TRBD1 (5 bases). V was shortened by 1 base and J by 4 bases, with 11 bases between the two germline ends. Germline V gene sequence: CDR1 DFQATT, CDR2 SNEGSKA (reference sequence). The CDR3 length is 13 residues. The chain's CDR3 is CSARVPGWYEQYF. CDR3 DNA: TGCAGTGCTAGAGTCCCAGGGTGGTACGAGCAGTACTTC.